This TCR beta chain was sequenced in a study of identical twins' blood T cells. The wider study: Some 50 million reads covered six alpha-chain and six beta-chain libraries. Study-level findings and limits: Twins shared more top CDR3 clonotypes than unrelated donors did.

TCR cDNA libraries came from RNA via a modified published protocol. Each CDR3 protein is one row after TCRdb ran MiXCR on the 5' RACE reads. This sample carries 350,000 to 450,000 distinct CDR3 sequences, over 25% of them seen once, and the ten largest clones take about 6%. Germline V gene lookup returns CDR1 MGHDK and CDR2 SYGVNS. V lost 8 bases, J lost 7 bases, and 13 bases stayed unmatched. This CDR3 comprises 14 residues. Details on this clonotype: Its antigen is unidentified.

The chain is built from TRBV25-1 and TRBJ2-7, with TRBD2 matching 8 bases. Sequencing was done on a sample of PBMCs. The origin of this receptor is a woman aged 18-49 years in good health. CDR3: CASGSGGRTGEQYF. The CDR3 nucleotides are TGTGCCAGCGGTTCGGGGGGGCGAACGGGAGAGCAGTACTTC.